This is a list of T cell receptor beta chains from one sample in a study of Graves' ophthalmopathy and Graves' hyperthyroidism. One entry per CDR3 protein results from TCRdb running MiXCR on the multiplex PCR reads. Seen here are hundreds of thousands of distinct CDR3 sequences, over 20% observed once, and the top ten hold approximately 6.9%. Sequencing was carried out using peripheral blood. The receptors were sampled from a woman aged 18-29 years with stable Graves' hyperthyroidism. Some clones in this sample may be carry-over from other donors' samples. The CDR3 runs from the conserved cysteine through the conserved F or W.

J gene: TRBJ2-7; V gene: TRBV6-1; CDR3 protein: CAISGDTYEQYF
J gene: TRBJ1-5; V gene: TRBV28; CDR3 protein: CASSSVRQVEQPQHF
J gene: TRBJ2-5; V gene: TRBV20-1; CDR3 protein: CSAIGLAGVAETQYF
J gene: TRBJ1-1; V gene: TRBV12-3/TRBV12-4; CDR3 protein: CASILGDTEAFF
J gene: TRBJ1-5; V gene: TRBV24-1; CDR3 protein: CATTFDRGNQPQHF
J gene: NA; V gene: TRBV10-2; CDR3 protein: CASSWDLLYEQYF
J gene: TRBJ2-2; V gene: TRBV12-3/TRBV12-4; CDR3 protein: CASSSGQGDTGELFF
J gene: TRBJ1-1; V gene: TRBV18; CDR3 protein: CASSSGQGALGEAFF
J gene: TRBJ2-7; V gene: TRBV20-1; CDR3 protein: CSASLSTSGDYEQYF
J gene: TRBJ1-2; V gene: TRBV13; CDR3 protein: CASSPWTGIDYGYTF
J gene: TRBJ2-5; V gene: TRBV12-3/TRBV12-4; CDR3 protein: CASTPSSRGETQYF
J gene: TRBJ1-1; V gene: TRBV6-1; CDR3 protein: CASSEMSSRDSAFF
J gene: TRBJ2-7; V gene: TRBV11-2; CDR3 protein: CASSSTSGEEYF
J gene: TRBJ1-5; V gene: TRBV30; CDR3 protein: CAWSAGRGQPQHF
J gene: TRBJ2-7; V gene: TRBV12-3/TRBV12-4; CDR3 protein: CATWPHEQYF
J gene: TRBJ1-5; V gene: TRBV4-1; CDR3 protein: CASSQVTGDSNQPQHF
J gene: TRBJ1-5; V gene: TRBV15; CDR3 protein: CATSSLDRNQPQHF
J gene: TRBJ1-2; V gene: TRBV20-1; CDR3 protein: CSARVREGYGYTF
J gene: TRBJ2-5; V gene: TRBV28; CDR3 protein: CASSVRSFEETQYF
J gene: TRBJ1-1; V gene: TRBV27; CDR3 protein: CASSSITRQGPNTEAFF
J gene: TRBJ1-1; V gene: TRBV20-1; CDR3 protein: CSATGQGIVTEAFF
J gene: TRBJ1-6; V gene: TRBV4-1; CDR3 protein: CASSQVGVENSPLHF
J gene: TRBJ2-6; V gene: TRBV6-5; CDR3 protein: CASTMTGGGGANVLTF
J gene: TRBJ1-5; V gene: TRBV6-1; CDR3 protein: CASRDSTQPQHF
J gene: TRBJ2-7; V gene: TRBV12-3/TRBV12-4; CDR3 protein: CASSSGTGTEQHF
J gene: TRBJ1-2; V gene: TRBV20-1; CDR3 protein: CSAMDRGGVGYTF